This entry concerns a single TCR beta chain. This clone was observed once. Its antigen remains undetermined. Mismatch with germline at one junction end may stem from a read error. The CDR3 numbers 15 residues from cysteine through phenylalanine. CDR3 DNA is the only sequence kept; it has 45 bases, read in frame from the first base. Taken from the germline V gene, the CDR1 and CDR2 loops are MNHNS and SASEGT. This specimen belongs to a study of technical replicates of blood from several donors (dated by TCRdb to the late 2010s). Library generation was performed with the immunoSEQ multiplex PCR assay. The immuneACCESS repertoire file appears here via TCRdb, limited to in-frame rearrangements. These files lack a portion of the clones; in checked studies, under half of the deficit traces to unresolved V genes, and the cause of the others is not known. The sample table shows 70,000 to 85,000 clones, and nearly 97% are seen once. Jointly, the top ten make up more than 0.2% of the sample.

The sequence links TRBV6-1 to TRBJ2-3; 7 central nucleotides agree with TRBD2. The receptor comes from a human donor in good health. Sequenced input: T cells isolated from PBMCs. The CDR3 corresponds to CASRNTSDYTDAQYF. The DNA sequence follows: TGTGCCAGCAGGAATACTAGCGATTACACAGATGCGCAGTATTTT.